This T cell receptor beta chain was found in a study of OX40 agonist ivuxolimab in advanced cancers. Libraries were prepared by immunoSEQ multiplex PCR; TCRdb keeps only in-frame clonotypes and omits some of them. The sample includes 100,000 to 150,000 clones, just over 90% of them seen just once. This CDR3 contains 11 residues. The germline V and J ends were trimmed by 8 bases and 0 bases, with 4 bases remaining between them. CDR1 and CDR2 from the germline V gene are MDHEN and SYDVKM. This chain connects TRBV28 to TRBJ2-5; unclear D gene. The material was CD4+ or CD8+ T cells sorted from blood, obtained in a trial of the OX40 agonist ivuxolimab. This clonotype originated in an adult with an advanced solid tumor such as melanoma, head and neck, liver or kidney cancer. The CDR3 sequence is CASRNQETQYF. Written as DNA, the CDR3 is TGTGCCAGCCGAAACCAAGAGACCCAGTACTTC.